The 21 T cell receptor beta chains below all came from one sample that was sequenced in a study of blood T cell repertoires in COVID-19. The table came from immunoSEQ multiplex PCR; TCRdb's copy has only in-frame clones and leaves some out. The sample records roughly 75,000 clones, approximately 90% being singletons. Input material: peripheral blood. The receptors originated from a human donor in a cohort sampled during active COVID-19.

The rearrangement uses TRBV19 and TRBJ2-7; 7 bases line up with TRBD1. V lost 6 bases to trimming and J lost 3 bases; unmatched junction nucleotides: 11. The CDR3 runs to 15 residues. Germline CDR1 and CDR2: LNHDA and SQIVND (reference sequence). CDR3 DNA: TGTGCCAGTAGGGCTGACAGGGATCAGTTCTACGAGCAGTACTTC. This encodes CASRADRDQFYEQYF.

The chain recombines TRBV23-1 with TRBJ1-5, with D possibly TRBD1 on 5 matching bases. TRBV23-1 counts as an open reading frame of uncertain function. This CDR3 is built from 13 residues. V lost 11 bases and J 4 bases, leaving 15 bases between the germline ends. The CDR3 DNA is TGCGCCGGGGGGAGGAATACAAATCAGCCCCAGCATTTT. Its protein product is CAGGRNTNQPQHF.

The J gene is TRBJ2-3, the V gene TRBV29-1; tentatively, D is TRBD2 (6 bases). Germline CDR1 SQVTM, CDR2 ANQGSEA. CDR3 length: 14 amino acids. V dropped 7 bases and J dropped 8 bases, with 22 bases sitting between them. CDR3 amino acids: CSAAAPGAQATQYF. The DNA for the CDR3 is TGCAGCGCCGCTGCGCCGGGAGCTCAAGCTACGCAGTATTTT.

In its sample, this clone was seen once. The rearrangement uses TRBV2 and TRBJ1-1, with TRBD1 matching 10 bases. Germline loops: CDR1 SNHLY, CDR2 FYNNEI. The J segment lost 4 bases and the V segment lost 6 bases, leaving 5 bases of the junction unmatched. The length of the CDR3 is 14 residues. CDR3 protein: CASRGQGSFTEAFF. CDR3 DNA: TGTGCCAGCAGGGGACAGGGGTCATTCACTGAAGCTTTCTTT.

This clone is a singleton in its sample. The chain uses TRBV3-1 (or the pseudogene TRBV3-2) and TRBJ1-1, with 7 positions matching TRBD1. Germline V gene lookup returns CDR1 LGHDT and CDR2 YNNKEL (reference sequence). The CDR3 length is 14 residues. Losses at the gene ends were 4 bases for V and 3 bases for J; bases not matched to a gene: 5. The CDR3 is CASSPGQIDTEAFF. DNA for the CDR3: TGTGCCAGCAGCCCGGGACAGATCGACACTGAAGCTTTCTTT.

The genes are TRBV2 and TRBJ1-4, with D uncertain. Trimming removed 11 bases from V and 5 bases from J, with 18 bases in between. CDR1 is SNHLY, CDR2 FYNNEI, per germline. The length of the CDR3 is 14 residues. The CDR3 region is CACCLYSVNEKLFF. Here the CDR3 DNA reads TGTGCCTGTTGCTTGTATTCAGTGAATGAAAAACTGTTTTTT.

V and J are TRBV19 and TRBJ2-7, with D possibly TRBD1 on 7 matching bases. This CDR3 comprises 13 residues. The germline V and J ends were trimmed by 5 bases and 6 bases, with 14 bases remaining between them. Germline V gene data show CDR1 as LNHDA and CDR2 as SQIVND (reference sequence). For the CDR3, the DNA is TGTGCCAGTAGTTTGGGACAGACTAGCGAGCAGTACTTC. Its protein is CASSLGQTSEQYF. The full variable domain, completed using reference TRBV19 and TRBJ2-7, is DGGITQSPKYLFRKEGQNVTLSCEQNLNHDAMYWYRQDPGQGLRLIYYSQIVNDFQKGDIAEGYSVSREKKESFPLTVTSAQKNPTAFYLCASSLGQTSEQYFGPGTRLTVT.

V gene TRBV2 combines with J gene TRBJ2-7; TRBD2 matches at 10 bases. There are 17 residues in the CDR3. The germline CDR1 and CDR2 sequences are SNHLY and FYNNEI. V lost 7 bases, J lost 4 bases, and 16 bases stayed unmatched. For the CDR3, the DNA is TGTGCCAGCACTCAAATAGGACTAGCGGAAAAAACATACGAGCAGTACTTC. Translating gives CASTQIGLAEKTYEQYF.

In its sample, this clone was seen a few times. The chain links TRBV20-1 to TRBJ1-1; D gene unclear. The CDR3 consists of 12 residues. V was pared by 3 bases and J by 8 bases, with 13 bases between. Germline V CDR1 and CDR2: DFQATT, SNEGSKA (reference sequence). The CDR3 sequence is CSASVGSTEAFF. The DNA for the CDR3 is TGCAGTGCTAGTGTGGGCTCTACGGAAGCTTTCTTT.

V and J are TRBV7-9 and TRBJ1-2; possibly TRBD1 for D (5 bases). The germline V gene has CDR1 SEHNR and CDR2 FQNEAQ (reference sequence). V dropped 1 base and J dropped 14 bases, with 14 bases sitting between them. This CDR3 is 12 amino acids long. CDR3: CASSLGQTAGTF. CDR3 nucleotide sequence: TGTGCCAGCAGCTTAGGACAGACGGCTGGGACCTTC.

The genes are TRBV24-1 and TRBJ2-3; possibly TRBD2 for D (6 bases). Germline assignment: CDR1 KGHDR and CDR2 SFDVKD. The CDR3 has 15 residues. The V and J ends lost 2 bases and 2 bases respectively, with 10 bases between them. CDR3 coding DNA: TGTGCCACCAGTGATTATGGGACTCCCACAGATACGCAGTATTTT. It encodes CATSDYGTPTDTQYF.

The J gene is TRBJ1-1, the V gene TRBV14; no clear D. This CDR3 spans 14 amino acids. V lost 4 bases to trimming and J lost 5 bases, with 14 bases between them. Germline-derived CDR1 and CDR2 are SGHDN and FVKESK. DNA for the CDR3: TGTGCCAGCAGCCGTACGCAATCGGGGACTGAAGCTTTCTTT. Its protein product is CASSRTQSGTEAFF.

V and J are TRBV19 and TRBJ1-1; possible D gene TRBD1, 6 bases. The CDR3 consists of 15 residues. V was clipped by 5 bases and J by 1 base, with 14 bases between them. Germline CDR1 reads LNHDA; CDR2 reads SQIVND (reference sequence). CDR3 DNA sequence: TGTGCCAGTAGTCCCGGGGGGGCAGGGAACACTGAAGCTTTCTTT. Translation gives CASSPGGAGNTEAFF. The variable domain in full, with the rest retrieved from reference TRBV19 and TRBJ1-1, is DGGITQSPKYLFRKEGQNVTLSCEQNLNHDAMYWYRQDPGQGLRLIYYSQIVNDFQKGDIAEGYSVSREKKESFPLTVTSAQKNPTAFYLCASSPGGAGNTEAFFGQGTRLTVV.

V usage is TRBV10-2 and J usage is TRBJ1-2; D remains unclear. Germline V gene sequence: CDR1 WSHSY, CDR2 SAAADI. This CDR3 has 14 residues. Trimming took off 0 bases at V and 7 bases at J, with 12 bases between the two ends. The CDR3 region is CASSESSPGVGYTF. For the CDR3, the DNA is TGCGCCAGCAGTGAGTCGAGTCCCGGGGTTGGCTACACCTTC.

This chain uses TRBV10-2 with TRBJ1-1, with D uncertain. The CDR3 spans 12 residues. The germline CDR1 and CDR2 sequences are WSHSY and SAAADI. Trimming shortened V by 4 bases and J by 4 bases, and 7 bases separated the two germline ends. The CDR3 region has the DNA TGCGCCAGCAGTGTGGGAGGCACTGAAGCTTTCTTT. Amino acid sequence: CASSVGGTEAFF.

This clone was seen only once. The rearrangement uses TRBV11-3 and TRBJ2-3; D is undetermined. CDR3 length: 13 amino acids. Germline loops: CDR1 SGHNT, CDR2 YENEEA. Trimming took off 6 bases at V and 0 bases at J, with 7 bases between the two ends. The CDR3 here is CASSPGSTDTQYF. The CDR3 DNA reads as TGTGCCAGCAGTCCCGGGAGCACAGATACGCAGTATTTT.

The chain is built from TRBV7-2 and TRBJ2-3, with D possibly matching TRBD2 (6 bases). Germline V gene lookup returns CDR1 SGHTA and CDR2 FQGNSA. V dropped 5 bases and J dropped 0 bases, with 12 bases sitting between them. The CDR3 extends over 15 amino acids. This CDR3 is CASSDSGTSTDTQYF. The CDR3, as DNA: TGTGCCAGCAGCGACTCCGGGACTAGCACAGATACGCAGTATTTT.

The rearrangement uses TRBV19 and TRBJ1-4; 7 nucleotides align to TRBD1. The trim removed 10 bases at V and 4 bases at J, leaving 9 bases unmatched. Germline lookup yields CDR1 LNHDA and CDR2 SQIVND (reference sequence). This CDR3 has 14 amino acids. CDR3 sequence: CATHGQAFNEKLFF. The CDR3 region has the DNA TGTGCCACCCACGGACAGGCGTTTAATGAAAAACTGTTTTTT. Variable domain in full (rest from reference TRBV19 and TRBJ1-4): DGGITQSPKYLFRKEGQNVTLSCEQNLNHDAMYWYRQDPGQGLRLIYYSQIVNDFQKGDIAEGYSVSREKKESFPLTVTSAQKNPTAFYLCATHGQAFNEKLFFGSGTQLSVL.

The V gene is TRBV12-3 or TRBV12-4, the J gene TRBJ1-1; D is unresolved. The CDR3 sequence is 11 residues long. Trimming pared 4 bases from V and 6 bases from J, leaving 6 bases between. The CDR3, as DNA: TGTGCCAGCAGTTATAACTCTGAAGCTTTCTTT. Residues: CASSYNSEAFF.

The chain has TRBV3-1 (or the pseudogene TRBV3-2) and TRBJ2-7; possibly TRBD2 for D (6 bases). This CDR3 is 13 amino acids long. CDR1 and CDR2 (germline): LGHDT, YNNKEL (reference sequence). Trimming cost V 6 bases and J 2 bases, with 11 bases left between them. CDR3 nucleotide sequence: TGTGCCAGCAGATGGGGAGGAGCCTACGAGCAGTACTTC. This gives the protein CASRWGGAYEQYF.

The chain recombines TRBV21-1 with TRBJ1-5. TRBV21-1 is classified as a pseudogene. This CDR3 has 14 amino acids. CDR3 in amino acids: CASSKDGVGQPQHF. The CDR3 region has the DNA TGTGCCAGCAGCAAAGACGGGGTGGGTCAGCCCCAGCATTTT.